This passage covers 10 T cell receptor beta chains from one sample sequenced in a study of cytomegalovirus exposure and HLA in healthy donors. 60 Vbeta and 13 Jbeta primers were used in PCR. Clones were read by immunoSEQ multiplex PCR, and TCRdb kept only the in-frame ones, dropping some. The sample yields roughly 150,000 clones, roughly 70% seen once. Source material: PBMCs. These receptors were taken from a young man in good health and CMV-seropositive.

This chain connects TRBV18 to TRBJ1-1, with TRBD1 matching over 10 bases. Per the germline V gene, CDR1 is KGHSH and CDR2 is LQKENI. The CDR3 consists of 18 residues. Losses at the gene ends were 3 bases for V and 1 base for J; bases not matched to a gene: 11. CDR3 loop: CASSPTGQGEGGNTEAFF. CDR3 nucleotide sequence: TGTGCCAGCTCACCGACAGGACAGGGGGAAGGTGGGAACACTGAAGCTTTCTTT.

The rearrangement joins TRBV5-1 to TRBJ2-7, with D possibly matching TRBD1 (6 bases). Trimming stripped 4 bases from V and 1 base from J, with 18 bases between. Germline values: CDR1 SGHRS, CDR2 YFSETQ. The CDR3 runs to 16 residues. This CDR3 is CASSQLRQGNSYEQYF. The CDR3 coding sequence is TGCGCCAGCAGCCAATTACGTCAGGGGAATTCCTACGAGCAGTACTTC.

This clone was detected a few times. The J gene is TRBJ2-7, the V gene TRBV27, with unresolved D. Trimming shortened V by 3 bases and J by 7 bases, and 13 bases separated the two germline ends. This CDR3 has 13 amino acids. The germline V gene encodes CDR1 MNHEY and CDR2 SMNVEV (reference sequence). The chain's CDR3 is CASSFSRTKEQYF. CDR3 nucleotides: TGTGCCAGCAGTTTTAGTAGAACGAAGGAGCAGTACTTC.

The CDR3 DNA reads as TGCGCCAGCAGCTCGCTGGGGGGGGATATCACTGAAGCTTTCTTT. It specifies CASSSLGGDITEAFF. The chain is built from TRBV5-1 and TRBJ1-1; tentatively, D is TRBD1 (5 bases). From germline, CDR1 is SGHRS and CDR2 YFSETQ. V dropped 3 bases and J dropped 4 bases, with 16 bases sitting between them. The CDR3 runs 15 residues.

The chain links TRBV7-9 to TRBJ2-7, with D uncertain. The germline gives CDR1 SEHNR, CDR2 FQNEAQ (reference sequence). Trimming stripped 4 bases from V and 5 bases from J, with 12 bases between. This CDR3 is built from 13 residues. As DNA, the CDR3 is TGTGCCAGCAGCTCTAGTCAGAGCCACGAGCAGTACTTC. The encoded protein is CASSSSQSHEQYF.

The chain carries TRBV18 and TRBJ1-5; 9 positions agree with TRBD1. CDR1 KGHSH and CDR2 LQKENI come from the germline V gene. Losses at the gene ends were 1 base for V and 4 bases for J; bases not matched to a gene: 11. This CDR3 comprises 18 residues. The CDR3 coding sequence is TGTGCCAGCTCACCACTACACATTACAGGGGGCGGTAATCAGCCCCAGCATTTT. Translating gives CASSPLHITGGGNQPQHF.

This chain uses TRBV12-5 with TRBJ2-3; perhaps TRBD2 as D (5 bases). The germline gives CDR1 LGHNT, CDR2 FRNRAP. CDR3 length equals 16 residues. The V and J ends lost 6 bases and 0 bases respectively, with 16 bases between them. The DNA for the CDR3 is TGTGCTAGTGGGATTGATGGCGGGTCAAGCACAGATACGCAGTATTTT. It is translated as CASGIDGGSSTDTQYF.

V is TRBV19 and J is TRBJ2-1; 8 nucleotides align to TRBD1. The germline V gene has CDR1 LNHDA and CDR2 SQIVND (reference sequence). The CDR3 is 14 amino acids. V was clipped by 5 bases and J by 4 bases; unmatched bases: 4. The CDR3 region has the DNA TGTGCCAGTAGTTTTCGGGACAGGTACAATGAGCAGTTCTTC. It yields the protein CASSFRDRYNEQFF.

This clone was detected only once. DNA of the CDR3: TGTGCCAGCAGACCTCCTTTCAGGGGAAGCACAGATACGCAGTATTTT. Translating gives CASRPPFRGSTDTQYF. This chain uses TRBV7-9 with TRBJ2-3; TRBD1 is a possible D gene (6 bases). The length of the CDR3 is 16 residues. Germline V gives CDR1 SEHNR, CDR2 FQNEAQ (reference sequence). The V and J ends lost 6 bases and 0 bases respectively, with 16 bases between them.

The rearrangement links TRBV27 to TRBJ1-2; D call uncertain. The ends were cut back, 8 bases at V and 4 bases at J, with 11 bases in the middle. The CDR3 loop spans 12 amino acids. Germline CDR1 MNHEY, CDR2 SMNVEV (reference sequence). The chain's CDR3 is CASGRSGYGYTF. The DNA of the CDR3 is TGTGCCAGCGGGAGGTCTGGCTATGGCTACACCTTC.